The clone carrying this T cell receptor (beta chain) occurred many times. Antigen unknown. Amplification yielded TCR beta CDR3 regions, with RNA transcripts as the source. Researchers ran a first-round RT-PCR on the TCR CDR3 using the HTBI primer set. TCRdb re-called the multiplex PCR reads through MiXCR, storing one row per CDR3 protein. The table records about 350,000 distinct CDR3 sequences, approximately 18% of them present only once. These data originate in a study of T cells in Graves' hyperthyroidism and ophthalmopathy. Study-wide results and limits: Stable hyperthyroidism and ophthalmopathy were separated using 13 V-J signatures. Median prediction lead before ophthalmopathy onset was 5 to 7 months with the model.

Each ophthalmopathy patient scored at least 3 on the Clinical Activity Score and at least 4 on NOSPECS grade, with duration under 3 months. Exclusion criteria comprised uncontrolled infection, other autoimmune disease, pregnancy or lactation. Trimming left V 4 bases short and J 0 bases short, with 10 bases between. The CDR3 has 15 residues. The V gene's germline CDR1 is LNHDA and CDR2 SQIVND (reference sequence). Sequencing was done on a sample of blood. The chain recombines TRBV19 with TRBJ1-3; no clear D. The receptor comes from a woman aged 40 to 50 with Graves' ophthalmopathy. CDR3 in DNA: TGTGCCAGTAGTAGCGGCCACTACTCTGGAAACACCATATATTTT. This gives the protein CASSSGHYSGNTIYF.